This T cell receptor beta chain was identified during a study of T cells in localized non-small cell lung cancer. The protocol was immunoSEQ multiplex PCR, while the TCRdb copy is restricted to in-frame clones and leaves out a portion. The sample lists approximately 150,000 clones, more than 80% occurring once. The CDR3 length is 14 residues. Germline V gene lookup returns CDR1 SGHTA and CDR2 FQGNSA. V was shortened by 5 bases and J by 0 bases, with 11 bases between the two germline ends. The material sequenced was peripheral blood, taken before any cancer treatment. This TCR was recovered from a female donor older than 55 with stage I lung adenocarcinoma. The rearrangement uses TRBV7-2 and TRBJ2-7, with D tentatively TRBD2 (6 bases). The CDR3 nucleotides read TGTGCCAGCAGCCGGGACTCCGCCTCCTACGAGCAGTACTTC. Translation: CASSRDSASYEQYF.